The T cell receptor (beta chain) under discussion was sequenced for a study of T-cell reconstitution after alpha-beta-depleted transplantation in children. A remark on this clonotype: One base away lies a much larger clone, so this may be a sequencing read error.

A TCRbeta library incorporating unique molecular identifiers was prepared. TCRdb reprocessed the PCR reads with MiXCR, giving one entry per CDR3 protein. The table shows some 300,000 distinct CDR3 sequences, with about 9.4% occurring only once. The germline V gene encodes CDR1 MGHDK and CDR2 SYGVNS. J lost 7 bases, V lost 7 bases, and 13 bases had no gene match. The CDR3 sequence is 15 residues long. The receptor's source is a human donor who donated a stem cell graft to a child with acute lymphoblastic leukemia. Sequencing used PBMCs from the stem cell graft donor, obtained from the stem cell graft. The chain links TRBV25-1 to TRBJ2-7, with 10 bases lining up with TRBD1. The chain's CDR3 is CASTWSVTGGGEQYF. Here the CDR3 DNA reads TGTGCCAGCACCTGGTCCGTGACAGGGGGCGGGGAGCAGTACTTC.